This T cell receptor beta chain was documented in a study of cytomegalovirus exposure and HLA in healthy donors. Amplification used 60 Vbeta primers and 13 Jbeta primers. In the original processing: There were about 80 million unique TCR beta chains by a later count, and approximately 12 million of them were shared. Clones were read by immunoSEQ multiplex PCR, and TCRdb kept only the in-frame ones, dropping some. Clone size and the V and J calls come from that table; the DNA yielded D and trimming. Here the sample spans about 150,000 clones, 79% being singletons. Concerning this clone: Its antigen is unknown.

Unrecorded immune exposure was likely among donors, who were nominally healthy when sampled. Study-wide findings and caveats: More clonal expansion characterized HLA-associated TCR beta chains than equally common others in a later analysis. In presence/absence analyses, roughly uniform sequencing depth across donors was assumed.

CDR3 length: 14 residues. The junction had 4 bases not matched to a gene; V was cut back by 4 bases and J by 7 bases. Germline assignment: CDR1 SGHRS and CDR2 YFSETQ. The source material was PBMCs. This chain links TRBV5-1 with TRBJ1-4, with TRBD1 identical over 10 bases. The origin of this receptor is a man aged 40-49 years in good health and CMV-seropositive. The CDR3 sequence: CASSPGQGREKLFF. In DNA form, the CDR3 reads TGCGCCAGCAGCCCGGGACAGGGGCGTGAAAAACTGTTTTTT.